These 27 T cell receptor beta chains were all obtained from the same sample, sequenced in a study of cytomegalovirus exposure and HLA in healthy donors (dated by TCRdb to about 2017). The protocol used for the library was the immunoSEQ multiplex PCR assay. TCRdb stores this immuneACCESS table with in-frame sequences only. Part of the clones is absent; in the studies checked, under half of the shortfall reflects unresolved V genes, and no reason is known for the rest. The sample table shows 180,000 or so clones, and around nine tenths are seen once. The biggest ten clones account for 6.5% to 7.5% of the sample. Sequenced input: PBMCs. The origin of the receptors is a man aged 25-40 years in good health and CMV-seropositive.

This clone came up once. This chain joins TRBV5-4 and TRBJ2-5, with D perhaps matching TRBD2 (7 bases). This CDR3 is built from 16 residues. Germline CDR1 is SGHNT and CDR2 is YYREEE (reference sequence). V lost 4 bases and J 5 bases, leaving 21 bases between the germline ends. This CDR3 is CASSAGGLAARETQYF. The CDR3 DNA reads as TGTGCCAGCAGCGCCGGGGGGCTAGCGGCCAGGGAGACCCAGTACTTC.

The CDR3 here is CASSSRSGTAETQYF. CDR3 sequence (DNA): TGTGCCAGCAGTTCCCGATCCGGGACAGCGGAGACCCAGTACTTC. The chain has TRBV6-6 and TRBJ2-5; 7 bases are shared with TRBD1. This CDR3 contains 15 residues. V lost 4 bases, J lost 5 bases, and 10 bases stayed unmatched. Germline loops: CDR1 MNHNY, CDR2 SVGAGI (reference sequence).

The chain recombines TRBV27 with TRBJ1-1; maybe TRBD1 (5 bases). Germline V gene data show CDR1 as MNHEY and CDR2 as SMNVEV (reference sequence). CDR3 length equals 13 residues. V was clipped by 4 bases and J by 4 bases, with 10 bases between them. Written as DNA, the CDR3 is TGTGCCAGCAGTTGGGGGGGTGGCACTGAAGCTTTCTTT. Translation gives CASSWGGGTEAFF.

This chain uses TRBV5-4 with TRBJ2-3, with D maybe TRBD1 (7 bases). The CDR3 is 17 residues long. The germline V and J ends were trimmed by 4 bases and 1 base, with 19 bases remaining between them. Germline assignment: CDR1 SGHNT and CDR2 YYREEE (reference sequence). The CDR3 reads CASSPYARGVGTDTQYF. CDR3 bases: TGTGCCAGCAGCCCTTACGCCAGGGGGGTTGGCACAGATACGCAGTATTTT.

The V and J genes are TRBV5-8 and TRBJ2-4, with 9 bases lining up with TRBD1. CDR3 length equals 14 residues. The junction had 6 bases not matched to a gene; V was cut back by 9 bases and J by 2 bases. Germline V gene sequence: CDR1 SGHTS, CDR2 YDEGEE. The CDR3 coding sequence is TGTGCCATTACAGGGGGCGCTACCAAAAACATTCAGTACTTC. It translates to CAITGGATKNIQYF.

The chain has TRBV11-3 and TRBJ2-3; 8 bases are shared with TRBD1. Germline loops: CDR1 SGHNT, CDR2 YENEEA. This CDR3 has 14 residues. With V trimmed by 4 bases and J by 1 base, 1 base remained unmatched. The CDR3 sequence is CASSSGQGTDTQYF. Here the CDR3 DNA reads TGTGCCAGCAGCTCGGGACAGGGCACAGATACGCAGTATTTT. The full variable domain, with the rest looked up from reference TRBV11-3 and TRBJ2-3, is EAGVVQSPRYKIIEKKQPVAFWCNPISGHNTLYWYLQNLGQGPELLIRYENEEAVDDSQLPKDRFSAERLKGVDSTLKIQPAELGDSAVYLCASSSGQGTDTQYFGPGTRLTVL.

The chain joins TRBV7-6 to TRBJ2-2, with D uncertain. The CDR3 consists of 14 residues. V was trimmed by 0 bases and J by 0 bases, leaving 2 bases between them. Germline CDR1 reads SGHVS; CDR2 reads FNYEAQ. The CDR3 reads CASSLAANTGELFF. Written as DNA, the CDR3 is TGTGCCAGCAGCTTAGCGGCGAACACCGGGGAGCTGTTTTTT.

The gene calls are TRBV7-8 and TRBJ1-2; 7 bases are shared with TRBD1. The CDR3 consists of 15 residues. Germline lookup yields CDR1 SGHVS and CDR2 FQNEAQ. Unmatched junction bases numbered 8, after V lost 5 bases and J lost 2 bases. The CDR3 loop is CASSEPGQQNYGYTF. The CDR3 nucleotides are TGTGCCAGCAGCGAACCGGGACAGCAAAACTATGGCTACACCTTC.

The chain has TRBV29-1 and TRBJ1-1, with 9 bases lining up with TRBD1. The CDR3 is made up of 14 amino acids. V shed 7 bases, J shed 5 bases, and the junction held 11 bases outside the gene matches. CDR1 is SQVTM and CDR2 is ANQGSEA in the germline V gene. The CDR3: CSAEGQGILTEAFF. The CDR3 coding sequence is TGCAGCGCCGAGGGACAGGGAATTTTGACTGAAGCTTTCTTT.

The chain recombines TRBV5-1 with TRBJ1-5; the D gene is possibly TRBD1 (6 bases). The germline V gene encodes CDR1 SGHRS and CDR2 YFSETQ. The CDR3 contains 17 residues. V was pared by 0 bases and J by 0 bases, with 13 bases between. Written as DNA, the CDR3 is TGCGCCAGCAGCTTGGGGAGTGGGGGGCATAGCAATCAGCCCCAGCATTTT. Translation: CASSLGSGGHSNQPQHF.

The chain links TRBV30 to TRBJ2-2; D is ambiguous. The V end lost 3 bases, the J end lost 5 bases, and 7 bases lay between the germline ends. This CDR3 spans 12 amino acids. The germline V gene encodes CDR1 GTSNPN and CDR2 SVGIG (reference sequence). In nucleotides, the CDR3 is TGTGCCTGGAGCGAGAGTACCGGGGAGCTGTTTTTT. It encodes CAWSESTGELFF. Together with reference TRBV30 and TRBJ2-2, the CDR3 gives the full variable domain: SQTIHQWPATLVQPVGSPLSLECTVEGTSNPNLYWYRQAAGRGLQLLFYSVGIGQISSEVPQNLSASRPQDRQFILSSKKLLLSDSGFYLCAWSESTGELFFGEGSRLTVL.

The chain joins TRBV6-6 to TRBJ1-1, with D possibly being TRBD1 (5 bases). The CDR3 sequence is 11 residues long. Per germline, CDR1 MNHNY and CDR2 SVGAGI (reference sequence). The V and J ends lost 6 bases and 12 bases respectively, with 14 bases between them. The CDR3 sequence is CASRHGGVTFF. CDR3 DNA: TGTGCCAGCAGACACGGAGGGGTAACTTTCTTT.

This clone was detected once. The chain employs TRBV4-2 and TRBJ2-3; 7 nucleotides line up with TRBD2. This CDR3 comprises 17 residues. Looked up from germline, CDR1 is LGHNA and CDR2 is YNFKEQ. Trimming at V came to 2 bases and at J to 3 bases, leaving 11 bases not matched to a gene. The DNA of the CDR3 is TGTGCCAGCAGCCAACGTTTGGCGGGAGAAGCGACAGATACGCAGTATTTT. Translated: CASSQRLAGEATDTQYF.

The chain links TRBV6-5 to TRBJ2-3; perhaps TRBD1 as D (5 bases). Looked up from germline, CDR1 is MNHEY and CDR2 is SVGAGI. Trimming removed 6 bases from V and 6 bases from J, with 16 bases in between. This CDR3 spans 14 amino acids. The CDR3 bases are TGTGCCAGCAGGTTCAGGGTTTTTTTGGATACGCAGTATTTT. It yields the protein CASRFRVFLDTQYF.

V is TRBV6-5 and J is TRBJ2-2; 7 bases are a match to TRBD1. The CDR3 sequence is 12 residues long. CDR1 is MNHEY, CDR2 SVGAGI, per germline. V lost 7 bases to trimming and J lost 5 bases; unmatched junction nucleotides: 1. The CDR3 sequence is CASTGGTGELFF. In nucleotides, the CDR3 is TGTGCCAGCACAGGGGGAACCGGGGAGCTGTTTTTT.

The chain links TRBV4-1 to TRBJ1-2; D call uncertain. The CDR3 is 14 amino acids. Trimming shortened V by 2 bases and J by 5 bases, and 12 bases separated the two germline ends. Germline-derived CDR1 and CDR2 are MGHRA and YSYEKL. DNA for the CDR3: TGCGCCAGCAGCCAAACGAAAGCGGAGTATGGCTACACCTTC. Its protein is CASSQTKAEYGYTF.

Here the CDR3 DNA reads TGTGCCAGCAGCTTAGCGTTAAACGACCCTGGCGGTGAAAAACTGTTTTTT. Its translation is CASSLALNDPGGEKLFF. This chain uses TRBV7-6 with TRBJ1-4; D ambiguous. The length of the CDR3 is 17 residues. Germline V gives CDR1 SGHVS, CDR2 FNYEAQ. Trimming shortened V by 0 bases and J by 7 bases, and 18 bases separated the two germline ends.

The gene calls are TRBV6-1 and TRBJ1-2, with TRBD1 as a possible D gene (5 bases). Germline CDR1 reads MNHNS; CDR2 reads SASEGT. Trimming took 3 bases from V and 4 from J, leaving 15 bases between them. The CDR3 extends over 15 amino acids. CDR3 region: CASSEGDGRPYGYTF. Here the CDR3 DNA reads TGTGCCAGCAGTGAGGGGGACGGGAGACCCTATGGCTACACCTTC.

This clone appeared once. The V gene is TRBV5-5, the J gene TRBJ1-5; no reliable D call. The CDR3 has 14 residues. Deletions cut 0 bases from V and 0 bases from J, with 4 bases between. The germline gives CDR1 SGHKS, CDR2 YYEKEE (reference sequence). The CDR3, as DNA: TGTGCCAGCAGCTTGGTTCCTAGCAATCAGCCCCAGCATTTT. Translated, it gives CASSLVPSNQPQHF.

The V gene is TRBV7-8, the J gene TRBJ2-3; no clear D gene. The CDR3 consists of 15 residues. Trimming took 7 bases from V and 1 from J, leaving 15 bases between them. Germline CDR1 and CDR2: SGHVS and FQNEAQ. The CDR3 loop is CASIALGQGTDTQYF. CDR3 sequence (DNA): TGTGCCAGCATCGCCTTAGGCCAGGGCACAGATACGCAGTATTTT.

This clone came up a few times. The chain recombines TRBV13 with TRBJ2-3; 8 bases agree with TRBD2. Looked up from germline, CDR1 is PRHDT and CDR2 is FYEKMQ (reference sequence). V shed 5 bases and J 5 bases; nucleotides not matched to a gene: 9. This CDR3 is built from 15 residues. CDR3 sequence: CASSTRTSSLDTQYF. The CDR3 DNA follows: TGTGCCAGCAGCACCCGGACTAGCTCTTTAGATACGCAGTATTTT.

CDR3 region: CASSLGLGSYNEQFF. The CDR3 DNA reads TGTGCCAGCAGCTTAGGACTAGGGTCCTACAATGAGCAGTTCTTC. The chain combines TRBV7-9 with TRBJ2-1, with D perhaps TRBD2 (6 bases). V was shortened by 1 base and J by 1 base, with 8 bases between the two germline ends. The CDR3 is 15 residues long. Germline V gene lookup returns CDR1 SEHNR and CDR2 FQNEAQ (reference sequence).

V is TRBV9 and J is TRBJ2-1; 7 nucleotides line up with TRBD1. The CDR3 is 12 amino acids. The V gene's germline CDR1 is SGDLS and CDR2 YYNGEE. V trimming: 5 bases; J trimming: 7 bases; junction bases outside the gene matches: 3. The CDR3 is CASSEGQNEQFF. In nucleotides, the CDR3 is TGTGCCAGCAGTGAGGGACAGAATGAGCAGTTCTTC.

V and J are TRBV10-3 and TRBJ2-1; TRBD2 matches 9 bases. Looked up from germline, CDR1 is ENHRY and CDR2 is SYGVKD. V lost 0 bases, J lost 6 bases, and 6 bases stayed unmatched. The CDR3 runs 16 residues. The chain's CDR3 is CAISESPSGDLNEQFF. In DNA form, the CDR3 reads TGTGCCATCAGTGAGTCCCCTAGCGGGGACCTCAATGAGCAGTTCTTC.

The chain employs TRBV5-1 and TRBJ2-7; 7 bases align to TRBD1. CDR1 and CDR2 (germline): SGHRS, YFSETQ. J was trimmed by 4 bases and V by 1 base; bases with no gene match: 8. The CDR3 has 15 amino acids. The CDR3 reads CASSLFSGGIYEQYF. The CDR3 nucleotides read TGCGCCAGCAGCTTGTTCTCAGGGGGAATTTACGAGCAGTACTTC.

The gene calls are TRBV2 and TRBJ2-3; 7 nucleotides agree with TRBD2. This CDR3 region has 15 residues. The germline gives CDR1 SNHLY, CDR2 FYNNEI. J was trimmed by 2 bases and V by 5 bases; bases with no gene match: 7. For the CDR3, the DNA is TGTGCCAGCAGTCCGAGCGGGATGATCACAGATACGCAGTATTTT. It translates to CASSPSGMITDTQYF.

The genes are TRBV6-1 and TRBJ1-1; D is possibly TRBD1 (5 bases). The CDR3 has 13 residues. V shed 7 bases and J shed 4 bases, with 13 bases lying between them. The germline gives CDR1 MNHNS, CDR2 SASEGT. CDR3 sequence (DNA): TGTGCCAGCATGGGGCGGAGGATCACTGAAGCTTTCTTT. Amino acids: CASMGRRITEAFF.